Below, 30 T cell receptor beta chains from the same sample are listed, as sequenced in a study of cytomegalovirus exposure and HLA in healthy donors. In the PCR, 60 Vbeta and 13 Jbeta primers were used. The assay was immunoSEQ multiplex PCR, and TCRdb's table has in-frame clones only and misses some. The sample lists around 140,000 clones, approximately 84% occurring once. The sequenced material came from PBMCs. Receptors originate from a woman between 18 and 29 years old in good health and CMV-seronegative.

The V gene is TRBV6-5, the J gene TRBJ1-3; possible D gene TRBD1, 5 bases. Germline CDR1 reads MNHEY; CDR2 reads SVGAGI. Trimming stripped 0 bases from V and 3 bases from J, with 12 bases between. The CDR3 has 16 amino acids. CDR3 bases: TGTGCCAGCAGTTACTCTCGCAGGGTCAGTGGAAACACCATATATTTT. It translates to CASSYSRRVSGNTIYF.

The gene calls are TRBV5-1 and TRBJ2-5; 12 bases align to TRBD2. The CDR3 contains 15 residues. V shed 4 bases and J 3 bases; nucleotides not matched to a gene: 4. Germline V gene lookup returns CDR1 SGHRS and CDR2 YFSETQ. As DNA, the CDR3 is TGCGCCAGCAGCCCGGGACTAGCGGGCAAAGAGACCCAGTACTTC. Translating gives CASSPGLAGKETQYF.

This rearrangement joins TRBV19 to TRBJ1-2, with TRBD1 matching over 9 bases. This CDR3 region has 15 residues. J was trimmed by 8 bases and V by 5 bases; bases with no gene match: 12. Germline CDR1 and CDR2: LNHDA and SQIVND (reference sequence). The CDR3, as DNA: TGTGCCAGTAGTTCAAAGGGGACAGGGACGGGAGGCTACACCTTC. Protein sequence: CASSSKGTGTGGYTF.

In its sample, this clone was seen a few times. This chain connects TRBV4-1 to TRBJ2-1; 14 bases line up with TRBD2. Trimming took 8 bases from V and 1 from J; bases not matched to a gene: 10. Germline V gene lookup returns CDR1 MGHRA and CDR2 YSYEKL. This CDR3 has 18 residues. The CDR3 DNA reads TGCGCCAGCGGTCACATAGGACTAGCGGGAGGATCCTACAATGAGCAGTTCTTC. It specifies CASGHIGLAGGSYNEQFF.

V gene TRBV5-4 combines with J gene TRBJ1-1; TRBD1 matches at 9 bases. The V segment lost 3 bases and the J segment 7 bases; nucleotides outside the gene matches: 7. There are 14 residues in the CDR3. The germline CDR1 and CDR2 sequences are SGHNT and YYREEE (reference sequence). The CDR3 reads CASSSETGGDEAFF. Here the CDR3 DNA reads TGTGCCAGCAGCTCGGAAACAGGGGGCGATGAAGCTTTCTTT.

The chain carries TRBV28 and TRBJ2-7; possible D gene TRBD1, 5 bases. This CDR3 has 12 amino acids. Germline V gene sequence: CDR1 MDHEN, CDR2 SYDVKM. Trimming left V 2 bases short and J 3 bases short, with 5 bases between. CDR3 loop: CASSLQGYEQYF. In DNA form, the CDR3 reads TGTGCCAGCAGTTTACAGGGCTACGAGCAGTACTTC.

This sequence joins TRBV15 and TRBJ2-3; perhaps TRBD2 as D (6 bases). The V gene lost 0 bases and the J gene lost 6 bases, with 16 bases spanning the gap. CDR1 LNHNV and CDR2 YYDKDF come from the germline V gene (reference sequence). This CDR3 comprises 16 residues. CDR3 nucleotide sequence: TGTGCCACCAGCAGAGATTCGGCTAGCGTGTGGGATACGCAGTATTTT. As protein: CATSRDSASVWDTQYF.

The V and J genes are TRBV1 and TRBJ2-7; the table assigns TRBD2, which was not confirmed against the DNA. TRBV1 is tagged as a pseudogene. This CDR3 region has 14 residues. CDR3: CTSSTRSGSYEQYF. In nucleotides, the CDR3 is TGCACCAGCAGCACCCGTAGCGGCTCCTACGAGCAGTACTTC.

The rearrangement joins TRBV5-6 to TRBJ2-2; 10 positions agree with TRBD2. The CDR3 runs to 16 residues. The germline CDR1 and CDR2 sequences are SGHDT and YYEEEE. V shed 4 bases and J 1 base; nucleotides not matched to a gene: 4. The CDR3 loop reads CASSHGLAVNTGELFF. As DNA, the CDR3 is TGTGCCAGCAGCCACGGACTAGCGGTGAACACCGGGGAGCTGTTTTTT.

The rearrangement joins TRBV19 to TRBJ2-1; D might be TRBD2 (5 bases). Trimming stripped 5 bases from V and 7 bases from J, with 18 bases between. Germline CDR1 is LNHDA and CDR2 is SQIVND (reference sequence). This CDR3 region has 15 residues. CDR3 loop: CASSVLSSGRNEQFF. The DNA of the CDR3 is TGTGCCAGTAGTGTCCTTAGCTCGGGGAGAAATGAGCAGTTCTTC.

The CDR3 region has the DNA TGCGCCAGCAGCGTACTAGCGGGAGGTTCCTACAATGAGCAGTTCTTC. It codes for CASSVLAGGSYNEQFF. The rearrangement links TRBV5-1 to TRBJ2-1; 12 bases fit TRBD2. With V trimmed by 4 bases and J by 1 base, 3 bases remained unmatched. This CDR3 comprises 16 residues. Germline loops: CDR1 SGHRS, CDR2 YFSETQ. Full variable domain (missing parts from reference TRBV5-1 and TRBJ2-1): KAGVTQTPRYLIKTRGQQVTLSCSPISGHRSVSWYQQTPGQGLQFLFEYFSETQRNKGNFPGRFSGRQFSNSRSEMNVSTLELGDSALYLCASSVLAGGSYNEQFFGPGTRLTVL.

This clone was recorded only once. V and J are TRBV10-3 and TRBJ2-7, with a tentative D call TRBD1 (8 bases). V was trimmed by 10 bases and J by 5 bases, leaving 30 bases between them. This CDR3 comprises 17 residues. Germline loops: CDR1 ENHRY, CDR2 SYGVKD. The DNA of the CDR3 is TGTGCCACTCTTCAGGGGGCGGCGGGAGAAGGAGTAGACGAGCAGTACTTC. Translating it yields CATLQGAAGEGVDEQYF.

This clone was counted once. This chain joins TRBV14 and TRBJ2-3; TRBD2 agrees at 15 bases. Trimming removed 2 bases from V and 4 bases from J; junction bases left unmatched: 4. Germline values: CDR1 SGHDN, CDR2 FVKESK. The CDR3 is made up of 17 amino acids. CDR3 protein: CASSQRTSGRASDTQYF. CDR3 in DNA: TGTGCCAGCAGCCAACGGACTAGCGGGAGGGCCTCAGATACGCAGTATTTT.

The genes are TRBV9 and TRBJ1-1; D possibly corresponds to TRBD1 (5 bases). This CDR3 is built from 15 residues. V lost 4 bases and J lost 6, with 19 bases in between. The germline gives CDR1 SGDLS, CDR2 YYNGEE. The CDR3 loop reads CASSPRGRDRAEAFF. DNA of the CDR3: TGTGCCAGCAGCCCCCGGGGGAGGGACCGGGCTGAAGCTTTCTTT.

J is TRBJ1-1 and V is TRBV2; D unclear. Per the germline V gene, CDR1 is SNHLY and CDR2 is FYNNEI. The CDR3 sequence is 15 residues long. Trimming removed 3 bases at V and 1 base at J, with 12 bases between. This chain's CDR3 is CASSEGGNSNTEAFF. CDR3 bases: TGTGCCAGCAGTGAGGGAGGGAACTCGAACACTGAAGCTTTCTTT.

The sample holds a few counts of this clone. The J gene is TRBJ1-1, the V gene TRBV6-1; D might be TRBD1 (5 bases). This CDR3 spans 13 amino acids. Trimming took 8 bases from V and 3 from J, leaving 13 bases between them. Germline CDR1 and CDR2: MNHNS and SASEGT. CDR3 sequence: CASGARDDTEAFF. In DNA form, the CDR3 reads TGTGCCAGCGGGGCTAGGGATGACACTGAAGCTTTCTTT.

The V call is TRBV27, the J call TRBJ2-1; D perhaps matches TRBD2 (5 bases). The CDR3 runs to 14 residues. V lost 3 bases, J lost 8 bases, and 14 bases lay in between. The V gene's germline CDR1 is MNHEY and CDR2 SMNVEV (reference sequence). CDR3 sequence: CASSFSAESYEQFF. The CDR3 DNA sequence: TGTGCCAGCAGTTTTAGCGCGGAGAGCTATGAGCAGTTCTTC.

CDR3 region: CASSLEAGLHEQYF. DNA of the CDR3: TGCGCCAGCAGCTTGGAGGCAGGGCTTCACGAGCAGTACTTC. The J gene is TRBJ2-7, the V gene TRBV5-1; maybe TRBD1 (5 bases). The CDR3 has 14 residues. Germline lookup yields CDR1 SGHRS and CDR2 YFSETQ. V was pared by 0 bases and J by 5 bases, with 12 bases between.

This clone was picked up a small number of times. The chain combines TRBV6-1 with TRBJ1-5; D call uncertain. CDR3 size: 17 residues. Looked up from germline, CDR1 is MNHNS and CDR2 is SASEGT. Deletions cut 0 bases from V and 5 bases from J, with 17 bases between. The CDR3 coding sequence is TGTGCCAGCAGTGAAGCGCATTGGGCGCGGGGAGATCAGCCCCAGCATTTT. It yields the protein CASSEAHWARGDQPQHF.

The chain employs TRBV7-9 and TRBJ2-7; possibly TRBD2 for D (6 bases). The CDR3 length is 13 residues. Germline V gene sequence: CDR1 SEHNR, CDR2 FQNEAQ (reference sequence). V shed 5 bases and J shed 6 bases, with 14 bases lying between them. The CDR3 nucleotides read TGTGCCAGCAGCCGAGCGGAGGGGTCCGAGCAGTACTTC. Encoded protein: CASSRAEGSEQYF.

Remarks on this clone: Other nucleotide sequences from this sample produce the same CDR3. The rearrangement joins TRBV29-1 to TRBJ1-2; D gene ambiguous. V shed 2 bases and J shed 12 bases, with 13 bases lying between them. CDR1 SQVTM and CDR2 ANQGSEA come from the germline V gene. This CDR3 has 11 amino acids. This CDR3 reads CSVEKEARDTF. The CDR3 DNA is TGCAGCGTTGAAAAGGAGGCTAGAGACACCTTC.

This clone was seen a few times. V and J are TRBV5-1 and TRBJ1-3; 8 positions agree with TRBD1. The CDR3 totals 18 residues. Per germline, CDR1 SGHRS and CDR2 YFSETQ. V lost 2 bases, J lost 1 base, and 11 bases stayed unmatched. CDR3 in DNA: TGCGCCAGCAGCTTACAAACAGGGGGTCTTGAGTCTGGAAACACCATATATTTT. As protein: CASSLQTGGLESGNTIYF.

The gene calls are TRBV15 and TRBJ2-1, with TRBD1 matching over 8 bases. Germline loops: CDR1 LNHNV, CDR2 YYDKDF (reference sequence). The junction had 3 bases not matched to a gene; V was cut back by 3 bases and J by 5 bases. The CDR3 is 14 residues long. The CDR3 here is CATSSPTGDNEQFF. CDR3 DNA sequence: TGTGCCACCAGCAGCCCGACAGGGGACAATGAGCAGTTCTTC.

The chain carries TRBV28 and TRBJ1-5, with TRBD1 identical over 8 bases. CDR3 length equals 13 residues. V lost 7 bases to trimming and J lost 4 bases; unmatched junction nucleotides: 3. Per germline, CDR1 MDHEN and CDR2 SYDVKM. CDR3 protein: CASITGGNQPQHF. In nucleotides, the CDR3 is TGTGCCAGCATCACAGGGGGTAATCAGCCCCAGCATTTT.

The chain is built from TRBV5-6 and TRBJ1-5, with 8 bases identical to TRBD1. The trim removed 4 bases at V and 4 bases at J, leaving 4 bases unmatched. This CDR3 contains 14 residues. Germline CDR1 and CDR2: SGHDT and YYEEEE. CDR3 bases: TGTGCCAGCAGCCCCAGGGGGCGGAATCAGCCCCAGCATTTT. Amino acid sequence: CASSPRGRNQPQHF.

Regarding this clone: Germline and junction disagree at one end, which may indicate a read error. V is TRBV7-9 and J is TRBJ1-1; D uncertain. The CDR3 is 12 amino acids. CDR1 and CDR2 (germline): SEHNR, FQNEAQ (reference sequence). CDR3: CSSSFRETEAFF. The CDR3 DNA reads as TGTTCCAGCAGCTTCCGGGAGACTGAAGCTTTCTTT.

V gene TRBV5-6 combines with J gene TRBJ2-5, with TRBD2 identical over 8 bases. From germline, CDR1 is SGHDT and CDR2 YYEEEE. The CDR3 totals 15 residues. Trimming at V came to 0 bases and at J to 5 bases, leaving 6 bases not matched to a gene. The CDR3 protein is CASSLGLAIQETQYF. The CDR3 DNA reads TGTGCCAGCAGCTTGGGACTAGCGATCCAGGAGACCCAGTACTTC.

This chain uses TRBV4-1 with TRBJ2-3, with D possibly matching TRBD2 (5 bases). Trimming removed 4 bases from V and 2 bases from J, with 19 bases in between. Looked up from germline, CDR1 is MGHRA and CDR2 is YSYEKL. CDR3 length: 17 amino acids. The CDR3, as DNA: TGCGCCAGCAGCCGTGTCCCCCTGGCGGGTCTCACAGATACGCAGTATTTT. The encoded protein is CASSRVPLAGLTDTQYF.

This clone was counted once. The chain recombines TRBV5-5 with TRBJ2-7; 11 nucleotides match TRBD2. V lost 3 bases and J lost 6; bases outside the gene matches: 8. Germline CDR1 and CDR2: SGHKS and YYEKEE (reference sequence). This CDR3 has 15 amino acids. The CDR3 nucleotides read TGTGCCAGCAGCTGGCTTAGCGGGAGGGCCCGCGAGCAGTACTTC. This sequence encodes CASSWLSGRAREQYF. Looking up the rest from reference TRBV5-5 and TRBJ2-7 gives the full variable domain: DAGVTQSPTHLIKTRGQQVTLRCSPISGHKSVSWYQQVLGQGPQFIFQYYEKEERGRGNFPDRFSARQFPNYSSELNVNALLLGDSALYLCASSWLSGRAREQYFGPGTRLTVT.

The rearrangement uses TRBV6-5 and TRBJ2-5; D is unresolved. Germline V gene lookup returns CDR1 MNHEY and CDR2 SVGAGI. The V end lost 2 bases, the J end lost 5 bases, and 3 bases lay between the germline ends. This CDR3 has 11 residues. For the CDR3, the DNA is TGTGCCAGCAGTTACGAGGAGACCCAGTACTTC. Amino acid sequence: CASSYEETQYF.